A single sample gave rise to the 4 T cell receptor beta chains below, sequenced in a study of regulatory T cells in long-lasting Graves disease. Time point specified: newly diagnosed GD, antithyroid drugs for less than 3 months. PBMC RNA served as the TCR library source. TCR beta libraries were built with iRepertoire HTBI primers and Arm-PCR of CDR3 regions. Each CDR3 protein gets one entry after TCRdb re-called the multiplex PCR reads with MiXCR. This sample has some 250,000 distinct CDR3 sequences, with under 20% found just once. These same records also appear under a second study, on T cells in Graves' hyperthyroidism and ophthalmopathy.

The sample in question was peripheral blood mononuclear cells (PBMCs), obtained at new diagnosis, from a patient treated with antithyroid drugs. These receptor sequences come from a woman in her 30s with Graves disease.

This clonotype was observed at least ten times. The chain joins TRBV6-1 to TRBJ1-2, with D unresolved. V was pared by 3 bases and J by 2 bases, with 10 bases between. Per the germline V gene, CDR1 is MNHNS and CDR2 is SASEGT. This CDR3 has 14 amino acids. DNA for the CDR3: TGTGCCAGCAGTGATGCCGTCCTCAACTATGGCTACACCTTC. The encoded protein is CASSDAVLNYGYTF.

This clonotype showed up many times. The V and J genes are TRBV13 and TRBJ2-1; 9 nucleotides match TRBD2. V shed 4 bases and J 3 bases; nucleotides not matched to a gene: 10. Germline loops: CDR1 PRHDT, CDR2 FYEKMQ (reference sequence). This CDR3 is built from 17 residues. CDR3 region: CASSWGPSGGYYNEQFF. Here the CDR3 DNA reads TGTGCCAGCAGCTGGGGGCCCAGCGGGGGGTACTACAATGAGCAGTTCTTC.

This clonotype has at least ten counts. The chain couples TRBV5-6 to TRBJ2-7, with D perhaps TRBD2 (5 bases). V shed 5 bases and J shed 7 bases, with 16 bases lying between them. The CDR3 runs 13 residues. From germline, CDR1 is SGHDT and CDR2 YYEEEE. CDR3 DNA sequence: TGTGCCAGCAGTCGGGATTCCTCTCGAGAGCAGTACTTC. It translates to CASSRDSSREQYF.

This clonotype has ten or more counts. The rearrangement uses TRBV12-3 or TRBV12-4 and TRBJ1-2, with 12 bases identical to TRBD1. J was trimmed by 8 bases and V by 5 bases; bases with no gene match: 9. The CDR3 extends over 15 amino acids. CDR3 sequence reads: CASSPGDRGLLGYTF. The CDR3 nucleotides are TGTGCCAGCAGTCCCGGGGACAGGGGGCTGCTCGGCTACACCTTC.